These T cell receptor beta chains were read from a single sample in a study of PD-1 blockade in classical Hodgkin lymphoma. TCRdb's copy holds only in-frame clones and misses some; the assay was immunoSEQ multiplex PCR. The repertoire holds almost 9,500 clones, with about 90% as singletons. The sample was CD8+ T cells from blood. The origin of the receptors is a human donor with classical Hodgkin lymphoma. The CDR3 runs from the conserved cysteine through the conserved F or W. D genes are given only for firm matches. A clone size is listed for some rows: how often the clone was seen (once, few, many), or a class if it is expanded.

CSVWGDTNYGYTF,TGCAGTGTGTGGGGAGATACTAACTATGGCTACACCTTC,TRBJ1-2,.,.,TRBV29-1
CASSLSGQNSFNYGYTF,TGTGCCAGCTCCCTCTCTGGACAGAATTCATTTAACTATGGCTACACCTTC,TRBJ1-2,.,.,TRBV18
CASSPDRLGYTF,TGTGCCAGCAGCCCGGACAGGCTGGGCTACACCTTC,TRBJ1-2,TRBD1,.,TRBV5-6
CASSLAENNEQFF,TGTGCCAGCAGCTTAGCGGAGAACAATGAGCAGTTCTTC,TRBJ2-1,.,.,TRBV7-9
CASRGDPLVYNEQFF,TGTGCCAGTAGGGGAGACCCCCTGGTCTACAATGAGCAGTTCTTC,TRBJ2-1,.,.,TRBV19
CASSLRNTGELFF,TGTGCCAGCAGCTTGCGGAACACCGGGGAGCTGTTTTTT,TRBJ2-2,.,.,TRBV4-2
CASSVGGVGETQYF,TGTGCCAGCAGCGTAGGGGGAGTCGGGGAGACCCAGTACTTC,TRBJ2-5,.,.,TRBV9
CSVGDRLNYGYTF,TGCAGCGTTGGGGACCGCCTTAACTATGGCTACACCTTC,TRBJ1-2,.,.,TRBV29-1
CASSTGTGGHEQYF,TGTGCCAGCAGTACCGGGACAGGGGGCCACGAGCAGTACTTC,TRBJ2-7,TRBD1,.,TRBV27
CASSVESGGVFGNGYTF,TGTGCCAGCAGCGTAGAGAGTGGAGGGGTCTTCGGAAATGGCTACACCTTC,TRBJ1-2,.,.,TRBV9
CASSLAPRGTDTQYF,TGTGCCAGCAGCTTAGCCCCGCGGGGCACAGATACGCAGTATTTT,TRBJ2-3,.,.,TRBV7-6
CASSLDSGHQPQHF,TGTGCCAGCAGCTTGGACAGCGGGCATCAGCCCCAGCATTTT,TRBJ1-5,.,.,TRBV7-8
CASREYNEQFF,TGTGCCAGCAGGGAGTACAATGAGCAGTTCTTC,TRBJ2-1,.,.,TRBV27
CASSDGYNEQFF,TGTGCCAGCAGTGACGGGTACAATGAGCAGTTCTTC,TRBJ2-1,.,.,TRBV25-1
CASSLGPPYEQYF,TGTGCCAGCAGCCTGGGACCGCCCTACGAGCAGTACTTC,TRBJ2-7,.,.,TRBV11-2
CASSLPSSGGSYNEQFF,TGTGCCAGCAGCTTACCAAGCTCAGGGGGCTCCTACAATGAGCAGTTCTTC,TRBJ2-1,TRBD1,.,TRBV27
CASSLWTGEQYF,TGCGCCAGCAGCCTTTGGACGGGCGAGCAGTACTTC,TRBJ2-7,.,.,TRBV5-1
CASSSTDRYSGANVLTF,TGTGCCAGCAGCTCAACCGACAGGTACTCTGGGGCCAACGTCCTGACTTTC,TRBJ2-6,.,.,TRBV7-3
CASSIVPDGRPDTQYF,TGTGCCAGTAGTATAGTTCCTGACGGTCGGCCAGATACGCAGTATTTT,TRBJ2-3,.,.,TRBV19
CASSLDWTTDTQYF,TGTGCCAGCAGCCTAGACTGGACCACAGATACGCAGTATTTT,TRBJ2-3,.,once,TRBV5-4
CASSPPQGARAEAFF,TGTGCCAGTAGCCCCCCACAGGGGGCGCGTGCTGAAGCTTTCTTT,TRBJ1-1,TRBD1,.,TRBV19
CASSSTLGTGTAGYTF,TGTGCCAGCAGTTCCACCCTTGGGACAGGGACAGCAGGCTACACCTTC,TRBJ1-2,TRBD1,.,TRBV27
CSVERDGELAGGGYEQFF,TGCAGCGTTGAAAGGGACGGAGAACTAGCGGGAGGAGGCTATGAGCAGTTCTTC,TRBJ2-1,TRBD2,.,TRBV29-1